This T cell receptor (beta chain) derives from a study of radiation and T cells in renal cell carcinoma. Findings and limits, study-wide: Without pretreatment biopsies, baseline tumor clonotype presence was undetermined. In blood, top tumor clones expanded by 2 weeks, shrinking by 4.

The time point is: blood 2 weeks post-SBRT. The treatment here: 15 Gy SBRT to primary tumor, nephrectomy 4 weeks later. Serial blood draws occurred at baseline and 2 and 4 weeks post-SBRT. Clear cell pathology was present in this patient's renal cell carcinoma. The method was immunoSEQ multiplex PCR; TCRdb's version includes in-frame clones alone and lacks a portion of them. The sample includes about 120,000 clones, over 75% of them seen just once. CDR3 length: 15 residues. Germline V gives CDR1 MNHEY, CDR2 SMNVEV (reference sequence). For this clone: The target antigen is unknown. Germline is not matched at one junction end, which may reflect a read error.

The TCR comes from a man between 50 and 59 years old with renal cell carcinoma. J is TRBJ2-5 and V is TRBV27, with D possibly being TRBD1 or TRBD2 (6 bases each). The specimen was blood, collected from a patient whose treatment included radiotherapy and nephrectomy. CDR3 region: CASSTNRDSQGTQYF. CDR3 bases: TGTGCCAGCAGTACTAACAGGGACTCCCAAGGGACCCAGTACTTC.